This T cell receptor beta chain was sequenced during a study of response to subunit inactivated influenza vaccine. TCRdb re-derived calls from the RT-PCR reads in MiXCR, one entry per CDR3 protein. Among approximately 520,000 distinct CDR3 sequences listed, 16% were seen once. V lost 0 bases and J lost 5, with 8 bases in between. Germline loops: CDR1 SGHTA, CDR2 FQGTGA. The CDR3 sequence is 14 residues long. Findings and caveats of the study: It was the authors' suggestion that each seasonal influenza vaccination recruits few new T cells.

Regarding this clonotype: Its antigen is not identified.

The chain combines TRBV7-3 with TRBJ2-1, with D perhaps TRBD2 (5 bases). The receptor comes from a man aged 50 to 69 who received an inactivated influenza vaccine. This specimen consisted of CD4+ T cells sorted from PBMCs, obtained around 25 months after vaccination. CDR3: CASSLTAADNEQFF. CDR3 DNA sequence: TGTGCCAGCAGCTTAACAGCGGCCGACAATGAGCAGTTCTTC.